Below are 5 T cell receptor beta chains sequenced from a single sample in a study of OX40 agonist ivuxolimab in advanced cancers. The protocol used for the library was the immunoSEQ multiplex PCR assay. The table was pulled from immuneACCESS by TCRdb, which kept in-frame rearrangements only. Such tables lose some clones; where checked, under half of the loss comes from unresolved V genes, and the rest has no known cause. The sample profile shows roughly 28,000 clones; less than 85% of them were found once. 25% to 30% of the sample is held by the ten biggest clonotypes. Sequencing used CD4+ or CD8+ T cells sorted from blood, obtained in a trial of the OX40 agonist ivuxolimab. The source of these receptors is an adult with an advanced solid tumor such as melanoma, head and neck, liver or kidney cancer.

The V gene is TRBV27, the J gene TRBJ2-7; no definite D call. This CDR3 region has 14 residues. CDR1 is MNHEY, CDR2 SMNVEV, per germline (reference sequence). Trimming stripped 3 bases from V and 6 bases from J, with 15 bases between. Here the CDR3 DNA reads TGTGCCAGCAGTTTTGGGCAGGATAGTATCGAGCAGTACTTC. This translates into CASSFGQDSIEQYF.

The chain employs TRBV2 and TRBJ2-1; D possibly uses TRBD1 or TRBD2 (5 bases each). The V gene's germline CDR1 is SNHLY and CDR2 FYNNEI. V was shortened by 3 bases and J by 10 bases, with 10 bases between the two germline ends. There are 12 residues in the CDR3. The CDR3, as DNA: TGTGCCAGCAGTGAGATGAGGGGAGAGCAGTTCTTC. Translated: CASSEMRGEQFF. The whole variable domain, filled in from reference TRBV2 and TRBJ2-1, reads EPEVTQTPSHQVTQMGQEVILRCVPISNHLYFYWYRQILGQKVEFLVSFYNNEISEKSEIFDDQFSVERPDGSNFTLKIRSTKLEDSAMYFCASSEMRGEQFFGPGTRLTVL.

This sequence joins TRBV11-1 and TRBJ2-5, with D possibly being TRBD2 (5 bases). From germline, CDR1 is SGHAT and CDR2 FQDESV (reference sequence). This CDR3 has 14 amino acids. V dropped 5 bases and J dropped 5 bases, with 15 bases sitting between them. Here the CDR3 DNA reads TGTGCCAGCAGCCTAAGGGCCCGAGGGGAGACCCAGTACTTC. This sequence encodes CASSLRARGETQYF.

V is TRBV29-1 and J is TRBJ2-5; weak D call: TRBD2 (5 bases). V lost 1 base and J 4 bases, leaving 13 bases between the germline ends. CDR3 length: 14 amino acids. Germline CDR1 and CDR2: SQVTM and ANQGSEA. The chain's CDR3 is CSVEVGEIGETQYF. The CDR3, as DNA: TGCAGCGTTGAAGTTGGGGAGATTGGAGAGACCCAGTACTTC.

The CDR3 coding sequence is TGTGCCAGTAGTATTGGGACAGGGGATCTTCGGTTCTTC. It translates to CASSIGTGDLRFF. The genes are TRBV19 and TRBJ2-1; the match to TRBD1 covers 10 bases. V shed 3 bases, J shed 15 bases, and the junction held 8 bases outside the gene matches. Germline CDR1 reads LNHDA; CDR2 reads SQIVND (reference sequence). The CDR3 runs 13 residues.